Shown below are 25 T cell receptor beta chains from a single sample sequenced in a study of blood T cell repertoires in COVID-19. Assay: immunoSEQ multiplex PCR; the TCRdb copy retains only in-frame clones and omits some. The table includes a few hundred thousand clones, 80% to 90% detected once. The sequencing sample was made of PBMCs or T cells enriched from blood (not recorded which). Every receptor here comes from a woman in her thirties or forties with acute COVID-19.

This rearrangement joins TRBV12-5 to TRBJ2-5; possibly TRBD1 for D (6 bases). Trimming removed 1 base at V and 4 bases at J, with 10 bases between. The CDR3 covers 14 residues. CDR1 is LGHNT and CDR2 is FRNRAP in the germline V gene. The DNA for the CDR3 is TGTGCTAGTGGTTTGGACAGGGAAGGAGAGACCCAGTACTTC. Translating gives CASGLDREGETQYF.

This rearrangement joins TRBV6-5 to TRBJ2-2; D possibly matches TRBD1 or TRBD2 (6 bases each). The V gene lost 6 bases and the J gene lost 1 base, with 12 bases spanning the gap. Looked up from germline, CDR1 is MNHEY and CDR2 is SVGAGI. The CDR3 consists of 15 residues. In DNA form, the CDR3 reads TGTGCCAGCAGGTACAGGGACTTGAACACCGGGGAGCTGTTTTTT. This encodes CASRYRDLNTGELFF.

V usage is TRBV6-5 and J usage is TRBJ1-2; D unclear. V was pared by 4 bases and J by 8 bases, with 17 bases between. The CDR3 loop spans 14 amino acids. Germline V gene data show CDR1 as MNHEY and CDR2 as SVGAGI. DNA for the CDR3: TGTGCCAGCAGTTCCCTCCCCGGGAGCTACGGCTACACCTTC. Residues: CASSSLPGSYGYTF.

V is TRBV4-3 and J is TRBJ1-2; 7 nucleotides line up with TRBD1. Germline V lookup: CDR1 LGHNA, CDR2 YSLEER. Trimming removed 3 bases from V and 4 bases from J; junction bases left unmatched: 5. The CDR3 sequence is 14 residues long. CDR3 region: CASSHNRGGYGYTF. CDR3 bases: TGCGCCAGCAGCCATAACAGGGGCGGCTATGGCTACACCTTC.

The CDR3 region is CASSQLNRGYNEQFF. The CDR3 nucleotides are TGTGCCAGCAGCCAACTCAACAGGGGATACAATGAGCAGTTCTTC. The chain couples TRBV14 to TRBJ2-1; 7 positions agree with TRBD1. The V and J ends lost 2 bases and 4 bases, in that order; junction bases with no gene match: 5. The CDR3 has 15 residues. Germline V gene lookup returns CDR1 SGHDN and CDR2 FVKESK.

V usage is TRBV28 and J usage is TRBJ2-1; D possibly corresponds to TRBD2 (5 bases). CDR1 and CDR2 from the germline V gene are MDHEN and SYDVKM. The germline V and J ends were trimmed by 7 bases and 5 bases, with 12 bases remaining between them. The CDR3 totals 13 residues. In DNA, the CDR3 is TGTGCCAGCACTCTTACGGGGAACAATGAGCAGTTCTTC. Translated: CASTLTGNNEQFF.

The rearrangement uses TRBV2 and TRBJ2-1; 10 bases line up with TRBD2. Germline V gene data show CDR1 as SNHLY and CDR2 as FYNNEI. The CDR3 contains 14 residues. V was pared by 7 bases and J by 9 bases, with 9 bases of the junction left unmatched. As DNA, the CDR3 is TGTGCCAGCAAGAGTGCTAGCGGGAGAGGTGAGCAGTTCTTC. Translation gives CASKSASGRGEQFF. Based on the CDR3 plus reference TRBV2 and TRBJ2-1, the full variable domain is EPEVTQTPSHQVTQMGQEVILRCVPISNHLYFYWYRQILGQKVEFLVSFYNNEISEKSEIFDDQFSVERPDGSNFTLKIRSTKLEDSAMYFCASKSASGRGEQFFGPGTRLTVL.

This chain uses TRBV5-5 with TRBJ2-2; tentative D call: TRBD2 (5 bases). This CDR3 region has 15 residues. The V and J ends lost 0 bases and 6 bases respectively, with 12 bases between them. Germline V gives CDR1 SGHKS, CDR2 YYEKEE (reference sequence). CDR3: CASSLDLWRSGELFF. Here the CDR3 DNA reads TGTGCCAGCAGCTTGGATTTATGGAGGTCCGGGGAGCTGTTTTTT.

In its sample, this clone was seen a few times. The chain has TRBV9 and TRBJ1-6; no reliable D call. The length of the CDR3 is 14 residues. From germline, CDR1 is SGDLS and CDR2 YYNGEE. Trimming removed 5 bases from V and 4 bases from J, with 10 bases in between. The CDR3 sequence: CASSEGPYNSPLHF. The CDR3, as DNA: TGTGCCAGCAGTGAGGGCCCTTATAATTCACCCCTCCACTTT.

The chain links TRBV11-3 to TRBJ2-1; 9 positions agree with TRBD2. V dropped 3 bases and J dropped 9; count of bases not matched to a gene: 6. The length of the CDR3 is 14 residues. The germline V gene encodes CDR1 SGHNT and CDR2 YENEEA. This chain's CDR3 is CASSLREGKSEQFF. The CDR3 DNA reads TGTGCCAGCAGCTTGCGGGAGGGTAAGAGTGAGCAGTTCTTC.

The chain joins TRBV3-1 (or the pseudogene TRBV3-2) to TRBJ2-1; tentatively, D is TRBD2 (6 bases). CDR3 size: 16 residues. Per germline, CDR1 LGHDT and CDR2 YNNKEL (reference sequence). Trimming took 6 bases from V and 6 from J, leaving 21 bases between them. CDR3 nucleotide sequence: TGTGCCAGCAGTAAGTCGGGACTTCTAACCTCCAATGAGCAGTTCTTC. Protein product: CASSKSGLLTSNEQFF.

The rearrangement uses TRBV5-8 and TRBJ2-1; 8 bases line up with TRBD2. CDR3 length: 17 residues. Germline V lookup: CDR1 SGHTS, CDR2 YDEGEE. Trimming at V came to 0 bases and at J to 2 bases, leaving 7 bases not matched to a gene. CDR3 in amino acids: CASSLAMAGGTYNEQFF. The CDR3 DNA reads as TGTGCCAGCAGCTTGGCCATGGCGGGAGGAACCTACAATGAGCAGTTCTTC. Full variable domain (remainder filled in from reference TRBV5-8 and TRBJ2-1): EAGVTQSPTHLIKTRGQQATLRCSPISGHTSVYWYQQALGLGLQFLLWYDEGEERNRGNFPPRFSGRQFPNYSSELNVNALELEDSALYLCASSLAMAGGTYNEQFFGPGTRLTVL.

The CDR3 region is CATSTPGFRGEQYF. CDR3 DNA: TGTGCCACCAGCACCCCAGGATTCAGGGGCGAGCAGTACTTC. The chain recombines TRBV15 with TRBJ2-7; weak D call: TRBD1 (6 bases). V lost 4 bases, J lost 6 bases, and 16 bases lay in between. Per the germline V gene, CDR1 is LNHNV and CDR2 is YYDKDF (reference sequence). The CDR3 length is 14 residues.

The chain is built from TRBV7-9 and TRBJ2-3; 7 nucleotides agree with TRBD1. The ends lost 9 bases at V and 3 bases at J; junction bases unmatched: 9. Germline V gives CDR1 SEHNR, CDR2 FQNEAQ (reference sequence). The CDR3 length is 14 residues. The CDR3 region is CASNSGTVTDTQYF. The CDR3 DNA sequence: TGTGCCAGTAACTCCGGGACAGTAACAGATACGCAGTATTTT.

The chain uses TRBV19 and TRBJ2-3, with 7 nucleotides matching TRBD1. CDR1 is LNHDA, CDR2 SQIVND, per germline (reference sequence). CDR3 length: 13 amino acids. V shed 5 bases, J shed 6 bases, and the junction held 5 bases outside the gene matches. CDR3 residues: CASSQGELDTQYF. As DNA, the CDR3 is TGTGCCAGTAGTCAGGGGGAGCTGGATACGCAGTATTTT.

The chain is built from TRBV11-2 and TRBJ2-5; 7 nucleotides agree with TRBD1. Germline V CDR1 and CDR2: SGHAT, FQNNGV. The length of the CDR3 is 14 residues. The ends lost 6 bases at V and 4 bases at J; junction bases unmatched: 8. The CDR3 DNA reads as TGTGCCAGCAGTCACACAGGGGTAATAGAGACCCAGTACTTC. It yields the protein CASSHTGVIETQYF.

The V gene is TRBV27, the J gene TRBJ2-6, with TRBD2 matching over 8 bases. This CDR3 has 15 residues. The ends lost 7 bases at V and 3 bases at J; junction bases unmatched: 5. The germline gives CDR1 MNHEY, CDR2 SMNVEV (reference sequence). The CDR3 sequence is CASTRGGYGANVLTF. The CDR3 DNA follows: TGTGCCAGCACCCGCGGGGGGTATGGGGCCAACGTCCTGACTTTC.

The CDR3 region is CASSNRGNYNEQFF. DNA of the CDR3: TGTGCCAGCAGCAACCGGGGAAACTACAATGAGCAGTTCTTC. The chain uses TRBV7-2 and TRBJ2-1; TRBD2 is a possible D gene (5 bases). CDR3 length: 14 amino acids. CDR1 and CDR2 (germline): SGHTA, FQGNSA. The V and J ends lost 5 bases and 3 bases respectively, with 11 bases between them.

The chain links TRBV25-1 to TRBJ1-3; 11 positions agree with TRBD1. CDR1 and CDR2 from the germline V gene are MGHDK and SYGVNS. V lost 7 bases and J lost 0; bases outside the gene matches: 5. The length of the CDR3 is 16 residues. The CDR3 sequence: CASTRTGGVSGNTIYF. CDR3 DNA sequence: TGTGCCAGCACCCGGACAGGGGGCGTCTCTGGAAACACCATATATTTT.

This rearrangement joins TRBV3-1 (or the pseudogene TRBV3-2) to TRBJ2-1, with D tentatively TRBD1 (5 bases). V was clipped by 5 bases and J by 8 bases, with 10 bases between them. Germline V gene data show CDR1 as LGHDT and CDR2 as YNNKEL (reference sequence). This CDR3 region has 12 residues. CDR3 nucleotide sequence: TGTGCCAGCAGCAAACAGGTATATGAGCAGTTCTTC. This encodes CASSKQVYEQFF.

This clone appeared a single time. The rearrangement links TRBV7-2 to TRBJ1-6, with D tentatively TRBD1 (6 bases). Trimming took 5 bases from V and 7 from J, leaving 18 bases between them. Germline CDR1 and CDR2: SGHTA and FQGNSA. The CDR3 totals 16 residues. The CDR3 reads CASSRVTTGTNSPLHF. Here the CDR3 DNA reads TGTGCCAGCAGCCGCGTTACTACAGGGACCAATTCACCCCTCCACTTT.

The V gene is TRBV19, the J gene TRBJ2-3, with TRBD2 matching 9 bases. The CDR3 is made up of 17 amino acids. CDR1 and CDR2 (germline): LNHDA, SQIVND (reference sequence). Losses at the gene ends were 5 bases for V and 2 bases for J; bases not matched to a gene: 11. CDR3 region: CASSRVSGSTTTDTQYF. For the CDR3, the DNA is TGTGCCAGTAGTCGGGTTAGCGGGAGCACCACCACAGATACGCAGTATTTT.

The chain has TRBV28 and TRBJ2-1; 11 nucleotides line up with TRBD2. The V segment lost 8 bases and the J segment 4 bases; nucleotides outside the gene matches: 1. The CDR3 is 13 residues long. Germline loops: CDR1 MDHEN, CDR2 SYDVKM. CDR3 amino acids: CASGTSGYNEQFF. The CDR3 coding sequence is TGTGCCAGCGGGACTAGCGGTTACAATGAGCAGTTCTTC.

The V and J genes are TRBV18 and TRBJ1-2, with 7 bases fitting TRBD1. V was clipped by 5 bases and J by 4 bases; unmatched bases: 4. Per the germline V gene, CDR1 is KGHSH and CDR2 is LQKENI. CDR3 size: 13 residues. The DNA for the CDR3 is TGTGCCAGCTCAGCTGGACAGGTCTATGGCTACACCTTC. Translated: CASSAGQVYGYTF. Looking up the rest from reference TRBV18 and TRBJ1-2 gives the full variable domain: NAGVMQNPRHLVRRRGQEARLRCSPMKGHSHVYWYRQLPEEGLKFMVYLQKENIIDESGMPKERFSAEFPKEGPSILRIQQVVRGDSAAYFCASSAGQVYGYTFGSGTRLTVV.

The chain couples TRBV6-5 to TRBJ2-1, with 7 bases aligning to TRBD2. With V trimmed by 5 bases and J by 5 bases, 3 bases remained unmatched. This CDR3 region has 13 residues. The V gene's germline CDR1 is MNHEY and CDR2 SVGAGI. CDR3 sequence (DNA): TGTGCCAGCAGTCCCGGGACTAACAATGAGCAGTTCTTC. Translated: CASSPGTNNEQFF.